This is a list of T cell receptor beta chains from one sample in a study of CXCR3-negative and CXCR3-positive naive CD8 T cells. TCRdb reworked the 5' RACE reads into one entry per CDR3 protein, no DNA. Its table records just over 40,000 distinct CDR3 sequences. The source material was naive CXCR3- CD8+ T cells from blood. These receptors were obtained from a human donor in good health. Some clones in this sample may be carry-over from other donors' samples. The CDR3 runs from the conserved cysteine through the conserved F or W.

TRBJ1-2	TRBV13	CASSSHEGPNYGYTF
TRBJ1-1	TRBV4-3	CASSQEGGRDGTEAFF
TRBJ2-1	TRBV12-3/TRBV12-4	CACSTSGYNEQFF
TRBJ2-1	TRBV7-2	CASRPHRASGYNEQFF
TRBJ1-4	TRBV4-3	CASSQRGGADEKLFF
TRBJ2-1	TRBV5-1	CASSSLGQGTDEQFF
TRBJ2-7	TRBV20-1	CSAPAGQTYEQYF
TRBJ1-2	TRBV27	CASSWGASYGYTF
TRBJ1-3	TRBV29-1	CSVPGDPNGNTIYF
TRBJ2-7	TRBV29-1	CSPGRSYEQYF
TRBJ2-3	TRBV27	CASSLSPASTDTQYF
TRBJ2-3	TRBV27	CASSPTGLVDTQYF
TRBJ2-7	TRBV7-8	CASSLEGQGLPEQYF
TRBJ1-1	TRBV29-1	CSGTGGTEAFF
TRBJ1-2	TRBV29-1	CSVEDWTGWGYTF
TRBJ2-2	TRBV6-2/TRBV6-3	CASSVTGELFF
TRBJ2-7	TRBV5-1	CASSPGANGYEQYF
TRBJ1-5	TRBV27	CASSPSGPGASGNQPQHF
TRBJ2-3	TRBV30	CAWRFGSTDTQYF